This TCR beta chain was identified in a study of blood T cell repertoires in COVID-19 (dated by TCRdb to the early 2020s). Describing the broader study: The collaborator samples originated in the United States, Italy and Spain and spanned the acute and convalescent phases of COVID-19. The prospective study material was composed of cDNA or gDNA derived from T cells, B-cell-depleted T cells, or PBMCs. The dataset comprised deeply sampled blood TCRbeta repertoires from subjects exposed to, actively infected with, or recovered from COVID-19. The repertoires were released in a freely available public database intended as a resource for research on the immune response to SARS-CoV-2. The samples were drawn from two sources: the first 160 participants of the ongoing ImmuneRACE study, and 1,200 or so subjects contributed by 6 global collaborators. A de-identified subject ID, COVID-19 status, age in years and sex were almost always included in the sample metadata. Where available, HLA class I and class II types were taken from metadata supplied by the sample provider and were not determined by assay-based typing.

The immunoSEQ Assay, a bias-controlled multiplex PCR, was used to amplify TCRbeta CDR3 regions from genomic DNA. Under the source paper's analysis protocol: The number of nucleated cells in each sample was estimated from the amplification of reference gene primers within the assay. Sequence reads were collapsed and filtered to measure the absolute abundance of every unique TCRbeta CDR3 rearrangement. For each sample, productive Simpson clonality was calculated as the square root of Simpson's diversity index over productive rearrangements. The source is immuneACCESS, and TCRdb retained only in-frame sequences with V and J called. Part of the clones is not carried over; for the studies checked, unresolved V genes explain less than half of this, and the remainder is unexplained. V and J calls and clone size follow that table, whereas D and trimming were derived from the DNA. In all, the sample holds approximately 300,000 clones, and around 90% of those were seen once. Clones ranked in the top ten supply approximately 5% of the sample.

On this clone itself: Its antigen remains undetermined. No base quality information exists; no much larger clone differs at one position.

Overall study outcomes, separate from this receptor: Clinical and demographic metadata were provided uncurated, with the amount varying by source and participant.

Participants in the prospective study were aged about 18 to 89 years, lived in 24 United States geographic areas, and enrolled through a virtual design. To assign participants to cohorts, the prospective study relied on clinical history that participants themselves reported in a screening survey and a study questionnaire. Recovered participants in ImmuneRACE Cohort 3 were defined as having two consecutive negative NP/OP PCR tests, clearance from a healthcare professional, or resolution of symptoms. Mobile phlebotomists in the prospective study collected whole blood, serum and a nasopharyngeal or oropharyngeal swab from every participant. Prospective study participants could optionally give additional blood draws and questionnaires over an approximately 2-month period. Blood samples from the prospective study were shipped frozen or at room temperature prior to DNA extraction. V is cut back by 6 bases and J by 3 bases, with 4 bases in the junction unmatched. The germline V gene (reference sequence) gives CDR1 as LNHNV and CDR2 as YYDKDF. The cysteine opens and the phenylalanine closes a CDR3 of 14 amino acids. The sequence is cut down to CDR3 DNA, 42 bases in frame from base 1.

This clonotype originated in a woman aged 30 to 39 who had recovered from COVID-19. Rearrangement joined TRBV15 to TRBJ2-7; TRBD1 aligns with 11 central bases. The sequenced sample consisted of PBMCs or T cells enriched from blood (not recorded which). The nucleotide sequence reads TGTGCCACCAGTCCGGGACAGGGGGACTACGAGCAGTACTTC. This codes for CATSPGQGDYEQYF.